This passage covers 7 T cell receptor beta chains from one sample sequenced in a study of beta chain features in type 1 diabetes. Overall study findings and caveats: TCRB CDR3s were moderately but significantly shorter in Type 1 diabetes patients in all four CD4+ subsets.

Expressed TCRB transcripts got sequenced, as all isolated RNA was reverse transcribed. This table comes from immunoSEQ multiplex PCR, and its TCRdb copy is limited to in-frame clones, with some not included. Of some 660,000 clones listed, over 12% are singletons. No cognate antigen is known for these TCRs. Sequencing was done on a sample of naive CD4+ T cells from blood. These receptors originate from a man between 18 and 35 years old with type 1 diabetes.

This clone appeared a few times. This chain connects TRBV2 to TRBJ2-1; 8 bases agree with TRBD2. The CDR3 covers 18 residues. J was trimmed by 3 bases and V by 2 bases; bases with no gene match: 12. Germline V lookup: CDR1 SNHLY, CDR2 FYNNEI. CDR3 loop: CASSETSGTSIVYNEQFF. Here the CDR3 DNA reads TGTGCCAGCAGTGAAACTAGCGGAACCTCAATTGTCTACAATGAGCAGTTCTTC.

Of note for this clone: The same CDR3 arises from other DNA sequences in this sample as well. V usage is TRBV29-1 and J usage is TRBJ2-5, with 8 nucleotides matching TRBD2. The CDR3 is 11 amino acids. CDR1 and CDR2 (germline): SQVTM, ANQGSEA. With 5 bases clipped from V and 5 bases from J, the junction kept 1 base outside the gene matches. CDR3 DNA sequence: TGCAGCGTTCGGGAGGGGGAGACCCAGTACTTC. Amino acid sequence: CSVREGETQYF.

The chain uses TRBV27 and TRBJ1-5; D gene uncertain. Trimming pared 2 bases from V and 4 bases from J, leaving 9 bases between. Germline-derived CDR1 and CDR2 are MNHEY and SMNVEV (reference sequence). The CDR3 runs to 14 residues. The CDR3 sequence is CASSLLWQNQPQHF. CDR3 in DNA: TGTGCCAGCAGTTTACTCTGGCAGAATCAGCCCCAGCATTTT.

In DNA form, the CDR3 reads TGTGCCAGCAGCTTAGCGGAGGGAAGCTCCTACGAGCAGTACTTC. Encoded protein: CASSLAEGSSYEQYF. The chain uses TRBV7-9 and TRBJ2-7; perhaps TRBD2 as D (6 bases). There are 15 residues in the CDR3. Germline V gives CDR1 SEHNR, CDR2 FQNEAQ (reference sequence). V was pared by 0 bases and J by 0 bases, with 9 bases between.

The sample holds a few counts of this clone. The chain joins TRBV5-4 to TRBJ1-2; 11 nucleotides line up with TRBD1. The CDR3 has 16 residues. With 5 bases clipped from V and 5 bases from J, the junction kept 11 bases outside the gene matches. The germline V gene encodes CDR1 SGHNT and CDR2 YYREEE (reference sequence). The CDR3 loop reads CASSTGTGGVGYGYTF. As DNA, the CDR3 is TGTGCCAGCAGTACCGGGACAGGGGGAGTCGGGTATGGCTACACCTTC.

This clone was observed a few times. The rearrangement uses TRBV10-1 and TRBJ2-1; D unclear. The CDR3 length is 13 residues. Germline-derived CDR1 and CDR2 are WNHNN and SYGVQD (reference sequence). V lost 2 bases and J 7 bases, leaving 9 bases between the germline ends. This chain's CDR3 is CASSEVLVNEQFF. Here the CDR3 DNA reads TGCGCCAGCAGTGAGGTACTGGTAAATGAGCAGTTCTTC.

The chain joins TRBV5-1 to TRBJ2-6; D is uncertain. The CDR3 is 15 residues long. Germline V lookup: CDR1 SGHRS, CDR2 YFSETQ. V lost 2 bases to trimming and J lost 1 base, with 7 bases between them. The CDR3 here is CASSFGQSGANVLTF. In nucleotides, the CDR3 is TGCGCCAGCAGCTTTGGCCAATCTGGGGCCAACGTCCTGACTTTC.